This T cell receptor beta chain stems from a study of human T cells and chemical hapten exposure. The CDR3 has 11 residues. Looked up from germline, CDR1 is SNHLY and CDR2 is FYNNEI. V dropped 6 bases and J dropped 1 base, with 3 bases sitting between them. TCRdb used MiXCR to reprocess the RACE reads, holding one entry per CDR3 protein. Of about 260,000 distinct CDR3 sequences in the sample, approximately 8.4% are singletons; the top ten hold 2% to 2.5%. This clonotype was counted ten times or more. The time point denotes: pre-sensitization, week 0. As to treatment: therapeutic diphenylcyclopropenone sensitization with weekly scalp DPC.

V and J are TRBV2 and TRBJ1-1, with D unresolved. This TCR was sampled from a woman aged 35 to 49 with alopecia areata. Some clones in this sample may be carry-over from other donors' samples. The specimen comprised whole blood, sampled in connection with sensitization to the hapten diphenylcyclopropenone (DPC). This CDR3 reads CASRWNTEAFF. CDR3 nucleotide sequence: TGTGCCAGCAGATGGAACACTGAAGCTTTCTTT.